This TCR beta chain comes out of a study of immune evolution from preneoplasia to lung adenocarcinoma. Study-wide findings and caveats: Later-stage lesions appeared to have more T cells, more diversity, less clonality.

Libraries were prepared by immunoSEQ multiplex PCR; TCRdb keeps only in-frame clonotypes and omits some of them. The table shows a few thousand clones, with 81% occurring only once. The CDR3 length is 16 residues. The V and J ends lost 4 bases and 4 bases, in that order; junction bases with no gene match: 12. Germline V gene data show CDR1 as SGHVS and CDR2 as FQNEAQ. This clone was observed a few times. Its specificity is not known. Histologic diagnosis was independently verified by two lung pathologists. The sample taken for sequencing was FFPE adjacent normal lung tissue. The sequence came from a person aged 70 to 79 with lung adenocarcinoma. The chain joins TRBV7-8 to TRBJ1-2, with 7 bases lining up with TRBD1. DNA for the CDR3: TGTGCCAGCAGCTCGCGTAGGGACAGCGGGATCTATGGCTACACCTTC. Protein sequence: CASSSRRDSGIYGYTF. The whole variable domain, filled in from reference TRBV7-8 and TRBJ1-2, reads GAGVSQSPRYKVAKRGQDVALRCDPISGHVSLFWYQQALGQGPEFLTYFQNEAQLDKSGLPSDRFFAERPEGSVSTLKIQRTQQEDSAVYLCASSSRRDSGIYGYTFGSGTRLTVV.